This T cell receptor beta chain was recorded in a study of OX40 agonist ivuxolimab in advanced cancers. The germline gives CDR1 SGHAT, CDR2 FQNNGV. The V gene lost 1 base and the J gene lost 4 bases, with 11 bases spanning the gap. This CDR3 comprises 14 residues. TCRdb's copy holds only in-frame clones and misses some; the assay was immunoSEQ multiplex PCR. This sample has just over 60,000 clones, with more than 85% found just once. The source is an adult with an advanced solid tumor such as melanoma, head and neck, liver or kidney cancer. This chain joins TRBV11-2 and TRBJ2-7; D is possibly TRBD2 (5 bases). The sequencing used CD4+ or CD8+ T cells sorted from blood, collected in a trial of the OX40 agonist ivuxolimab. The CDR3 reads CASSLGSRRYEQYF. CDR3 coding DNA: TGTGCCAGCAGCTTAGGCTCCAGGAGGTACGAGCAGTACTTC. Full variable domain (rest looked up from reference TRBV11-2 and TRBJ2-7): EAGVAQSPRYKIIEKRQSVAFWCNPISGHATLYWYQQILGQGPKLLIQFQNNGVVDDSQLPKDRFSAERLKGVDSTLKIQPAKLEDSAVYLCASSLGSRRYEQYFGPGTRLTVT.